This TCR beta chain was sequenced during a study of spatial heterogeneity in lung cancer. Study-level background: Raw-read counts averaged over ten per unique TCR and UMI combination.

The CDR3 is 19 amino acids. Germline assignment: CDR1 SGHDN and CDR2 FVKESK. Trimming removed 0 bases from V and 6 bases from J, with 24 bases in between. Study-wide findings and caveats: Relative to follow-up, resection was when ubiquitous expanded tumor TCRs appeared more in blood.

This clonotype was detected ten times or more. What it recognizes is unknown. Time point given: sample taken at primary tumor resection. The sequenced material consisted of unsorted whole RNA from tumor, nontumor lung or frozen PBMC. Samples came from roughly 70 TRACERx patients with untreated early-stage lung cancer. TCR cDNA molecules each carried a unique molecular identifier. MiXCR, run by TCRdb on the 5' RACE reads, gives a single entry per CDR3 protein. The data show about 40,000 distinct CDR3 sequences, around 5.2% seen once. The receptor comes from a female donor with early-stage non-small cell lung cancer. The V call is TRBV14, the J call TRBJ1-5; D might be TRBD1 (5 bases). Sequenced material: PBMCs, taken at surgery. In nucleotides, the CDR3 is TGTGCCAGCAGCCAAGATGCGGGGGACTCGGGGTTGGAGGGTCAGCCCCAGCATTTT. Its translation is CASSQDAGDSGLEGQPQHF.